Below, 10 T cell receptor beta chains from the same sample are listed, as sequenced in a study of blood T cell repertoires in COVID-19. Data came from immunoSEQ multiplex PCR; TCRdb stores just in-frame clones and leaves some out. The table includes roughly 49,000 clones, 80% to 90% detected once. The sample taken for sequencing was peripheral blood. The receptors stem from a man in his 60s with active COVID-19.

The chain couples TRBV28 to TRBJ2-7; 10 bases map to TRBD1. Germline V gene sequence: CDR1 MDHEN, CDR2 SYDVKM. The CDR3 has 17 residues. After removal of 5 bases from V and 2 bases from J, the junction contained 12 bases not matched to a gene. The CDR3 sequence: CASSRLNTGTGAYEQYF. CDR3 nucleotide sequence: TGTGCCAGCAGTCGACTAAATACCGGGACAGGGGCCTACGAGCAGTACTTC.

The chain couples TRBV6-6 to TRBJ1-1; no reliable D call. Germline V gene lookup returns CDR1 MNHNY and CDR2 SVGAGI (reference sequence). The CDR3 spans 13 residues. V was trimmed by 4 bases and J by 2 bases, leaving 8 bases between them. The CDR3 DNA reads TGTGCCAGCAGTTCGGTCCCTAACACTGAAGCTTTCTTT. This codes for CASSSVPNTEAFF.

As DNA, the CDR3 is TGTGCCAGCAGCCCACAGGGCGGTATCAGACTAGATACGCAGTATTTT. Translated, it gives CASSPQGGIRLDTQYF. The chain uses TRBV7-3 and TRBJ2-3; D is possibly TRBD1 (6 bases). V dropped 5 bases and J dropped 5 bases, with 20 bases sitting between them. This CDR3 is built from 16 residues. The germline CDR1 and CDR2 sequences are SGHTA and FQGTGA. Filled out from reference TRBV7-3 and TRBJ2-3, the complete variable domain reads GAGVSQTPSNKVTEKGKYVELRCDPISGHTALYWYRQSLGQGPEFLIYFQGTGAADDSGLPNDRFFAVRPEGSVSTLKIQRTERGDSAVYLCASSPQGGIRLDTQYFGPGTRLTVL.

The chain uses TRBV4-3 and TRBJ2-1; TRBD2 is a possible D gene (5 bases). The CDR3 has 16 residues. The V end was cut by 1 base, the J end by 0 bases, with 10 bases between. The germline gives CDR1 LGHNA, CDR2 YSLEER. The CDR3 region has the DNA TGCGCCAGCAGCCAAGGGACGGGAAACTCCTACAATGAGCAGTTCTTC. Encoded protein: CASSQGTGNSYNEQFF.

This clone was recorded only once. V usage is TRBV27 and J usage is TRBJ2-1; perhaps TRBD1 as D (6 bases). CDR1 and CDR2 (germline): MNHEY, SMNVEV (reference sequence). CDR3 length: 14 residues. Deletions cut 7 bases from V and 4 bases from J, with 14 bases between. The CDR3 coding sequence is TGTGCCAGCAAGGAACAGGGCTTTTACAATGAGCAGTTCTTC. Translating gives CASKEQGFYNEQFF.

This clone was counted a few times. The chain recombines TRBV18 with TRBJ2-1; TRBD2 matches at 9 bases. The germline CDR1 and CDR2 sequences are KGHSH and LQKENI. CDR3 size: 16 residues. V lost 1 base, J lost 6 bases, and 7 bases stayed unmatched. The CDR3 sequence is CASSPRLAGDLNEQFF. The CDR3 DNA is TGTGCCAGCTCACCACGTTTAGCGGGGGACCTCAATGAGCAGTTCTTC.

CDR3 sequence: CASSRGQTLMNTEAFF. DNA of the CDR3: TGTGCCAGCAGCCGCGGACAGACGCTAATGAACACTGAAGCTTTCTTT. The chain carries TRBV3-1 (or the pseudogene TRBV3-2) and TRBJ1-1; weak D call: TRBD1 (6 bases). Per the germline V gene, CDR1 is LGHDT and CDR2 is YNNKEL (reference sequence). V was shortened by 4 bases and J by 0 bases, with 15 bases between the two germline ends. The CDR3 length is 16 residues.

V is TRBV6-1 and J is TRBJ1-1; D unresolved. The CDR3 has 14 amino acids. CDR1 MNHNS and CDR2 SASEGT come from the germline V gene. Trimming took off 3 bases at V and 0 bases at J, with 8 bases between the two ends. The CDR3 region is CASSEIAMNTEAFF. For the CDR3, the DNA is TGTGCCAGCAGTGAGATAGCAATGAACACTGAAGCTTTCTTT.

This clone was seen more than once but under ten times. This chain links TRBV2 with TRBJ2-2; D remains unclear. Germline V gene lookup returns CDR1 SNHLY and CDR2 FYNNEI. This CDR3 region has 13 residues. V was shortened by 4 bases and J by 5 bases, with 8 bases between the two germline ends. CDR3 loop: CASSGGGTGELFF. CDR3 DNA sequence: TGTGCCAGCAGTGGAGGTGGAACCGGGGAGCTGTTTTTT.

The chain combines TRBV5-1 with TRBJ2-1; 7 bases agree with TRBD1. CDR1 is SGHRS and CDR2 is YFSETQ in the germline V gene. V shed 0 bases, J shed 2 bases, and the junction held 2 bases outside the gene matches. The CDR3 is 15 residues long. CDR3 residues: CASSLGQGPYNEQFF. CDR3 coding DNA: TGCGCCAGCAGCTTGGGACAGGGCCCCTACAATGAGCAGTTCTTC.